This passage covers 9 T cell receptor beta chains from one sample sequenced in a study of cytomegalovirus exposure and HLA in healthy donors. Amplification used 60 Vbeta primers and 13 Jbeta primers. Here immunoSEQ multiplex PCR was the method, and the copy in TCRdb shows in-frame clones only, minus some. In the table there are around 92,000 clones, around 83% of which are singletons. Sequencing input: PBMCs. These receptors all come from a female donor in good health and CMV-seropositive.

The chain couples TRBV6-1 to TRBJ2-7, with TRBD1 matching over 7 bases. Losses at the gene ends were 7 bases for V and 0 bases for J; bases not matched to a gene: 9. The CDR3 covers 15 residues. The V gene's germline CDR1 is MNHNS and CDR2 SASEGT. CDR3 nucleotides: TGTGCCAGCACTACAGGGGTAGGGGGCTCCTACGAGCAGTACTTC. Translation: CASTTGVGGSYEQYF.

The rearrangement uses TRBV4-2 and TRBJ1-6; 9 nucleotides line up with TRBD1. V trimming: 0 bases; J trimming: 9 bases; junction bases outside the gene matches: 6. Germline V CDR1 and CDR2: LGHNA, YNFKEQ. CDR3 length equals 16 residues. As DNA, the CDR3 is TGTGCCAGCAGCCAAGACTCACAGGGGGCTATTTCACCCCTCCACTTT. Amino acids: CASSQDSQGAISPLHF.

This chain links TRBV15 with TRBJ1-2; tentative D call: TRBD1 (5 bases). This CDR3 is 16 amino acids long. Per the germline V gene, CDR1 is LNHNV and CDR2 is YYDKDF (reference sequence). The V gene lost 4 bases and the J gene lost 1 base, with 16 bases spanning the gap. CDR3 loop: CATSIPLDSINYGYTF. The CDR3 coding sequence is TGTGCCACCAGCATACCCCTAGACAGTATTAACTATGGCTACACCTTC. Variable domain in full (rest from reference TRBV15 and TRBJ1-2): DAMVIQNPRYQVTQFGKPVTLSCSQTLNHNVMYWYQQKSSQAPKLLFHYYDKDFNNEADTPDNFQSRRPNTSFCFLDIRSPGLGDTAMYLCATSIPLDSINYGYTFGSGTRLTVV.

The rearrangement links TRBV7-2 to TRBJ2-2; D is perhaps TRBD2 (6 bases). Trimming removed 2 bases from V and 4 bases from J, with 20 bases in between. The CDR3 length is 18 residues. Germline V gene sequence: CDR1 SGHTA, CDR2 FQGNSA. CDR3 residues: CASSLRPSSGSATGELFF. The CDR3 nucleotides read TGTGCCAGCAGCTTAAGGCCCTCAAGCGGGTCGGCCACCGGGGAGCTGTTTTTT.

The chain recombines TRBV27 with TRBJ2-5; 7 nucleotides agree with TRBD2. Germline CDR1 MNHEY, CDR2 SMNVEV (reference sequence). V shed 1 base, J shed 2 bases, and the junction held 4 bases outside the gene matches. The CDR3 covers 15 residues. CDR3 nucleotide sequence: TGTGCCAGCAGTTTATGGTCTAGCGGTCAAGAGACCCAGTACTTC. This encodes CASSLWSSGQETQYF.

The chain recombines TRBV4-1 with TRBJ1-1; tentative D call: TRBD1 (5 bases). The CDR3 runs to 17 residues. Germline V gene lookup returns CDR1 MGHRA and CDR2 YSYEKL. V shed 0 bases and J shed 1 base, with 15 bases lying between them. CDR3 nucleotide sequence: TGCGCCAGCAGCCAAGACAGATCCGGGGGACGGAACACTGAAGCTTTCTTT. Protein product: CASSQDRSGGRNTEAFF.

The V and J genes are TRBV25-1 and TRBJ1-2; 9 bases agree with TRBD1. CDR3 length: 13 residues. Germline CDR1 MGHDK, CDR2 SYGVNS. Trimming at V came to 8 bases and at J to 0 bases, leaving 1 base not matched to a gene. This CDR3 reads CASRDRANYGYTF. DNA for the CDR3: TGTGCCAGCCGGGACAGGGCTAACTATGGCTACACCTTC.

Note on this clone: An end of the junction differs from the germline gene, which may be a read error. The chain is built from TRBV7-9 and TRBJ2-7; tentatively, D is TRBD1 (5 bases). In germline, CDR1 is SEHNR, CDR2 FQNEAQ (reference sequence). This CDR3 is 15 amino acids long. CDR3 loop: CSSSLVLGPAYEQYF. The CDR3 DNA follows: TGTTCCAGCAGCTTAGTCTTGGGGCCAGCCTACGAGCAGTACTTC.

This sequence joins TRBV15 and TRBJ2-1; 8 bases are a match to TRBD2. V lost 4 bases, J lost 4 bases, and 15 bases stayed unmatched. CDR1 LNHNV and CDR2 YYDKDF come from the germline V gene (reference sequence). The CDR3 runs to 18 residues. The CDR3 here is CATSTRAGGPTLYNEQFF. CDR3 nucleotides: TGTGCCACCAGCACCCGGGCGGGGGGTCCAACGTTATACAATGAGCAGTTCTTC.